This T cell receptor (beta chain) was found in a study of T cell repertoires in cytomegalovirus infection. General study points: Dominating the ex vivo response were HLA-C-restricted CMV-specific TCR beta clonotypes. Individuals carrying CMV plus the relevant HLA were identified by cumulative frequency of public TCR beta families.

MiXCR, applied by TCRdb to the reads, yields one record per CDR3 protein. The table lists tens of thousands of distinct CDR3 sequences, 20% to 25% of them singletons. Trimming stripped 8 bases from V and 0 bases from J, with 11 bases between. Germline CDR1 MNHEY, CDR2 SVGEGT. The CDR3 has 14 residues. Concerning this clonotype itself: No antigen is known for it.

This chain uses TRBV6-2 or TRBV6-3 with TRBJ1-5; D is undetermined. The starting material was CD8+ T cells from cultured PBMCs, obtained from culture after CMV antigen stimulation. This receptor was identified in a human donor in good health (CMV status not recorded). Some clones in this sample may be carry-over from other donors' samples. The CDR3 here is CASQGGYSNQPQHF. The CDR3 DNA reads TGTGCCAGCCAAGGCGGATATAGCAATCAGCCCCAGCATTTT.